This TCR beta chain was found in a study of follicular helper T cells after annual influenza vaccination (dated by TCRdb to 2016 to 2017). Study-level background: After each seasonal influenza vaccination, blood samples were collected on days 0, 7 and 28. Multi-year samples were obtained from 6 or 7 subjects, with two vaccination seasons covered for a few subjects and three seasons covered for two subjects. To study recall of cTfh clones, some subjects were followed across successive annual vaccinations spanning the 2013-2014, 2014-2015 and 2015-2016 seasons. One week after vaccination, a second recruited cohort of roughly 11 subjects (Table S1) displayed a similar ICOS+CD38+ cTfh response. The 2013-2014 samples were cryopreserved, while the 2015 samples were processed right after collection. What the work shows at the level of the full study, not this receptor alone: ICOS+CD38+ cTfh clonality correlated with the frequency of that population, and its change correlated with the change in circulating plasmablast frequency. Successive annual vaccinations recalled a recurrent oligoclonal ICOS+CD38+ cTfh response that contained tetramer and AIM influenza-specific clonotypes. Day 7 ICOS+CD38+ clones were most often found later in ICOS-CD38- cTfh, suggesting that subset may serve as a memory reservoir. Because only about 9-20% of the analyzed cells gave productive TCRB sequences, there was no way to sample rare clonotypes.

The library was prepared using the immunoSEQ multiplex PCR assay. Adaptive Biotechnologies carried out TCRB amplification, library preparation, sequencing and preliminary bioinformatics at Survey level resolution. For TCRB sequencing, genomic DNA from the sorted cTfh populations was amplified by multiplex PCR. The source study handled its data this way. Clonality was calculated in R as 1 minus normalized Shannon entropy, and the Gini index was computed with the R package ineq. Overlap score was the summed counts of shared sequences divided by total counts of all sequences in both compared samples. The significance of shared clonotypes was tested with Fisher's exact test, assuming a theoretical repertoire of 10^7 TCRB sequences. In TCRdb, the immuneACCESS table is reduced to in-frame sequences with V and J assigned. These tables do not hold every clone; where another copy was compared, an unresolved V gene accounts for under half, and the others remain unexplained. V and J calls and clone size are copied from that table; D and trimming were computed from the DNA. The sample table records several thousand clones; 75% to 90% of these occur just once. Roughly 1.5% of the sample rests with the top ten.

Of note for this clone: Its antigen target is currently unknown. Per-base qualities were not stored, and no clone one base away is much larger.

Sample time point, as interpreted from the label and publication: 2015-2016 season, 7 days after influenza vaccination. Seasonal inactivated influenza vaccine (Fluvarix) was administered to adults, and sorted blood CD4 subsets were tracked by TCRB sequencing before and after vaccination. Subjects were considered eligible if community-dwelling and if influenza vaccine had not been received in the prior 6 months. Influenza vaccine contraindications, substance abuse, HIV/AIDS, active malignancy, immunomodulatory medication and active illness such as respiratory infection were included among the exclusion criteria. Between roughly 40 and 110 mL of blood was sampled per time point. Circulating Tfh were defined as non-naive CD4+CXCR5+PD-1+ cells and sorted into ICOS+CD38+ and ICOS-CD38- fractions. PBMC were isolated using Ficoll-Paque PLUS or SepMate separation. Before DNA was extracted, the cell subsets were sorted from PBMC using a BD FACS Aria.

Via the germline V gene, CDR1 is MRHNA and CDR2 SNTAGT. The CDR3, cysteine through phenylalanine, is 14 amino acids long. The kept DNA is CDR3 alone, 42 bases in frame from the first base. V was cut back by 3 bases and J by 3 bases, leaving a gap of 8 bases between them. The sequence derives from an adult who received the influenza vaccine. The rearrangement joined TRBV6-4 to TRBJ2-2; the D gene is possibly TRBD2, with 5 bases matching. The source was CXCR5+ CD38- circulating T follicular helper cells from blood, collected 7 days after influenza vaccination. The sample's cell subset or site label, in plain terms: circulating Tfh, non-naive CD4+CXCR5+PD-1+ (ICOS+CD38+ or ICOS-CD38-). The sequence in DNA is TGTGCCAGCAGTGAATCGGGATACACCGGGGAGCTGTTTTTT. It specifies CASSESGYTGELFF.